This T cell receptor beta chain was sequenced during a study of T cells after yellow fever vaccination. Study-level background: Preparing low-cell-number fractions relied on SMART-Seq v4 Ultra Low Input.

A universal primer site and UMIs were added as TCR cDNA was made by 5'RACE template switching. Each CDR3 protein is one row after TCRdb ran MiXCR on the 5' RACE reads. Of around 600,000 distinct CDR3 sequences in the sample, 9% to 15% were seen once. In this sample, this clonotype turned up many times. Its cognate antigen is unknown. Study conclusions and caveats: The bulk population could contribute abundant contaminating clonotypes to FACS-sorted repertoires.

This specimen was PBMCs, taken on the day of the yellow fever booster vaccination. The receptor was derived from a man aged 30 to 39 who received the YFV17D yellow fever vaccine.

CDR3 DNA sequence: TGTGCCAGTAGTACCCCTAGCGGGAGCTCCTACAATGAGCAGTTCTTC. It is translated as CASSTPSGSSYNEQFF. V is TRBV19 and J is TRBJ2-1, with 10 nucleotides matching TRBD2. The V gene end was trimmed by 4 bases and the J gene end by 0 bases; junction bases not matched to a gene: 3. Germline CDR1 reads LNHDA; CDR2 reads SQIVND (reference sequence). This CDR3 has 16 amino acids.